This TCR beta chain emerged from a study of human T cells and chemical hapten exposure. This clonotype was seen at least ten times. Per germline, CDR1 SGHVS and CDR2 FNYEAQ. The CDR3 is 16 residues long. V shed 5 bases, J shed 6 bases, and the junction held 13 bases outside the gene matches. Time point in this sample: patch test 2, 6 weeks after DPC sensitization. Stated treatment: therapeutic diphenylcyclopropenone sensitization with weekly scalp DPC. Via MiXCR, TCRdb re-called the RACE reads, giving one row per CDR3 protein. The table lists roughly 52,000 distinct CDR3 sequences, around 9.4% of them singletons.

The sequence came from a woman in her fifties or sixties with alopecia areata. Some clones in this sample may be carry-over from other donors' samples. V is TRBV7-6 and J is TRBJ1-5, with 7 nucleotides matching TRBD1. The source material was whole blood, sampled in connection with sensitization to the hapten diphenylcyclopropenone (DPC). DNA of the CDR3: TGTGCCAGCAGCCCTGAGACAGGGTACGGGGGTCAGCCCCAGCATTTT. Its translation: CASSPETGYGGQPQHF.